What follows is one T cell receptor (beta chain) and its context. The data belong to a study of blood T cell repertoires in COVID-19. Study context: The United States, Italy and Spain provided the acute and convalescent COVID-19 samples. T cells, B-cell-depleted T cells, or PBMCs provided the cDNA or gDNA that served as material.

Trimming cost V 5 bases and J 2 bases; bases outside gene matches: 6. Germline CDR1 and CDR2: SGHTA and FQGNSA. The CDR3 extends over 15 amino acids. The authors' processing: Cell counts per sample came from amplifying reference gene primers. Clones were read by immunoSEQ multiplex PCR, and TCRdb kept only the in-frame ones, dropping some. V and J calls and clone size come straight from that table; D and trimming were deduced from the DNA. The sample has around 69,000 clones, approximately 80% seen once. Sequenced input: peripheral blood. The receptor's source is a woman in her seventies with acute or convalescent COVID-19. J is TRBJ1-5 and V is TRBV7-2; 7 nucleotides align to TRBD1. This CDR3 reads CASSPNRGRNQPQHF. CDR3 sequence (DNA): TGTGCCAGCAGCCCCAACAGGGGTCGCAATCAGCCCCAGCATTTT. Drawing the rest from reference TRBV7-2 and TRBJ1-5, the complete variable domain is GAGVSQSPSNKVTEKGKDVELRCDPISGHTALYWYRQSLGQGLEFLIYFQGNSAPDKSGLPSDRFSAERTGGSVSTLTIQRTQQEDSAVYLCASSPNRGRNQPQHFGDGTRLSIL.